A selection of T cell receptor beta chains follows, all from one sample in a study of early T cells in non-severe SARS-CoV-2 infection. TCRdb re-called the 5' RACE reads with MiXCR, one entry per CDR3 protein. The table lists some 30,000 distinct CDR3 sequences, 4.5% to 6.5% of them singletons, with 5% to 7.5% in the top ten. Sequenced input: whole blood. These receptors were collected from an adult who was a healthcare worker with PCR-confirmed SARS-CoV-2 infection or an uninfected control (not recorded which). Both conserved end residues are part of each CDR3. Fields, in order: CDR3 protein, CDR3 DNA, CDR3 length, clone size, D gene, J gene, V gene. The D gene is left open where the match is weak. Size is omitted from some rows. Given values are once, few, many or a class for expanded clones.

CASSIRWRGRRNQPQHF,TGTGCCAGTAGTATAAGGTGGCGGGGACGGCGCAATCAGCCCCAGCATTTT,17,many,NA,TRBJ1-5,TRBV19
CASSPRAGTTDTQYF,TGTGCCAGCAGCCCCCGGGCGGGGACCACAGATACGCAGTATTTT,15,many,NA,TRBJ2-3,TRBV6-4
CASIVFSRSISYEQYF,TGTGCCAGCATTGTATTTAGCAGGAGTATTTCCTACGAGCAGTACTTC,16,NA,NA,TRBJ2-7,TRBV6-1
CASSPPNGQQETQYF,TGTGCCAGCTCACCACCTAACGGACAGCAAGAGACCCAGTACTTC,15,many,NA,TRBJ2-5,TRBV18
CASSSMSHHNEQFF,TGTGCCAGCAGCTCGATGTCTCATCACAATGAGCAGTTCTTC,14,many,NA,TRBJ2-1,TRBV5-4
CSASDRGAPRTEAFF,TGCAGTGCTAGTGACAGGGGGGCTCCTCGGACTGAAGCTTTCTTT,15,few,TRBD1,TRBJ1-1,TRBV20-1
CASRTSGSNEQFF,TGTGCCAGCAGGACTAGCGGGAGCAATGAGCAGTTCTTC,13,few,TRBD2,TRBJ2-1,TRBV12-3/TRBV12-4
CAWSLPNTEAFF,TGTGCCTGGAGCTTACCGAACACTGAAGCTTTCTTT,12,many,NA,TRBJ1-1,TRBV30
CASSEEATSPYNEQFF,TGTGCCAGCAGTGAAGAGGCGACTAGCCCCTACAATGAGCAGTTCTTC,16,many,TRBD2,TRBJ2-1,TRBV6-1
CASSFIRAGYGYTF,TGTGCCAGCAGTTTTATTAGGGCAGGCTATGGCTACACCTTC,14,many,NA,TRBJ1-2,TRBV28
CASSPRLAGNTGELFF,TGTGCCAGCTCACCAAGACTAGCGGGCAACACCGGGGAGCTGTTTTTT,16,NA,TRBD2,TRBJ2-2,TRBV18
CASSPQQATGRAEAFF,TGTGCCAGCTCACCACAGCAAGCTACAGGGCGGGCTGAAGCTTTCTTT,16,many,NA,TRBJ1-1,TRBV18
CASRPLGRGGTEAFF,TGTGCCAGCAGACCTCTTGGCAGGGGAGGCACTGAAGCTTTCTTT,15,NA,NA,TRBJ1-1,TRBV2
CASSSLGTSGGNEQFF,TGCGCCAGCAGCTCTCTTGGCACTAGCGGGGGAAATGAGCAGTTCTTC,16,once,TRBD2,TRBJ2-1,TRBV5-1
CASSSHSGYPGEKLFF,TGTGCCAGCAGTTCACACTCGGGCTACCCTGGGGAAAAACTGTTTTTT,16,NA,NA,TRBJ1-4,TRBV27
CASSLGLAINEQFF,TGCGCCAGCAGCTTGGGCCTAGCTATCAATGAGCAGTTCTTC,14,many,NA,TRBJ2-1,TRBV5-1
CASSLAGQIHGYTF,TGCGCCAGCAGCTTGGCGGGACAGATACATGGCTACACCTTC,14,few,TRBD1,TRBJ1-2,TRBV5-1
CASSVGGESRNIQYF,TGTGCCAGCAGCGTAGGCGGCGAGAGTAGGAACATTCAGTACTTC,15,many,NA,TRBJ2-4,TRBV9
CSASSYTDADNEQFF,TGCAGTGCTAGTAGTTATACGGACGCAGACAATGAGCAGTTCTTC,15,NA,NA,TRBJ2-1,TRBV20-1
CASSPDYLEQYF,TGTGCCAGCAGCCCGGACTACCTCGAGCAGTACTTC,12,many,NA,TRBJ2-7,TRBV3-1
CASSVVGTGRQETQYF,TGTGCCAGCAGCGTTGTGGGGACAGGACGGCAAGAGACCCAGTACTTC,16,many,TRBD1,TRBJ2-5,TRBV28
CASNSNYGYTF,TGTGCCAGCAATTCTAACTATGGCTACACCTTC,11,many,NA,TRBJ1-2,TRBV6-2/TRBV6-3
CSARGTGELFF,TGCAGTGCTAGAGGTACCGGGGAGCTGTTTTTT,11,NA,NA,TRBJ2-2,TRBV20-1
CSVVTYLGGNIQYF,TGCAGTGTGGTCACCTATCTAGGTGGAAACATTCAGTACTTC,14,many,NA,TRBJ2-4,TRBV20-1
CASSQVTGGPDTQYF,TGTGCCAGCAGCCAAGTAACAGGAGGGCCAGATACGCAGTATTTT,15,many,NA,TRBJ2-3,TRBV14
CASSFGGMEETQYF,TGCGCCAGCAGTTTCGGGGGGATGGAAGAGACCCAGTACTTC,14,many,TRBD2,TRBJ2-5,TRBV10-2
CASSKRGQATDTQYF,TGTGCCAGCAGTAAACGGGGGCAGGCCACAGATACGCAGTATTTT,15,few,NA,TRBJ2-3,TRBV7-3
CASSQARVGEQYF,TGTGCCAGCAGCCAGGCCCGTGTGGGTGAGCAGTACTTC,13,NA,NA,TRBJ2-7,TRBV3-1
CASRAATGTQETQYF,TGTGCCAGCAGGGCTGCCACCGGGACACAAGAGACCCAGTACTTC,15,NA,NA,TRBJ2-5,TRBV11-2
CSVERPGYTF,TGCAGCGTTGAGAGGCCGGGCTACACCTTC,10,many,NA,TRBJ1-2,TRBV29-1
CASSFQNVNSPLHF,TGTGCCAGCAGCTTCCAGAACGTTAATTCACCCCTCCACTTT,14,many,NA,TRBJ1-6,TRBV7-9
CASSSRPAYEQYF,TGTGCCAGCAGCTCCAGACCGGCCTACGAGCAGTACTTC,13,few,NA,TRBJ2-7,TRBV7-2
CASSPGTGGVNEKLFF,TGTGCCAGCAGTCCCGGGACAGGGGGCGTTAATGAAAAACTGTTTTTT,16,many,TRBD1,TRBJ1-4,TRBV7-9
CASSESSGSYNEQFF,TGTGCCAGCAGCGAATCTAGCGGGAGCTACAATGAGCAGTTCTTC,15,few,TRBD2,TRBJ2-1,TRBV9
CASSESALELSYNEQFF,TGTGCCAGCAGTGAATCCGCCCTAGAGCTCTCCTACAATGAGCAGTTCTTC,17,many,NA,TRBJ2-1,TRBV25-1
CASSPTEGRGYTF,TGTGCCAGCTCACCCACCGAGGGACGAGGCTACACCTTC,13,few,NA,TRBJ1-2,TRBV18
CSAFKAGVGEQYF,TGCAGTGCTTTCAAAGCGGGAGTGGGCGAGCAGTACTTC,13,many,TRBD2,TRBJ2-7,TRBV20-1
CSATPRDGSYGYTF,TGCAGTGCAACGCCCAGGGATGGAAGCTATGGCTACACCTTC,14,many,NA,TRBJ1-2,TRBV20-1
CASSPLGTSGAVEQYF,TGTGCCAGCAGCCCCTTGGGGACTAGCGGGGCCGTGGAGCAGTACTTC,16,many,TRBD2,TRBJ2-7,TRBV7-9
CASSQDPGLEEEQFF,TGTGCCAGCAGCCAAGATCCCGGCCTAGAAGAGGAGCAGTTCTTC,15,many,NA,TRBJ2-1,TRBV4-2